Below are 8 T cell receptor beta chains sequenced from a single sample in a study of blood T cell repertoires in COVID-19. Generated by immunoSEQ multiplex PCR, the TCRdb table keeps only in-frame clones and is missing some. The sample has some 260,000 clones; 65% to 80% are singletons. The sequenced material came from peripheral blood. The source is a woman aged 40 to 50 with active or convalescent COVID-19.

The V call is TRBV7-6, the J call TRBJ2-1; 9 nucleotides line up with TRBD1. The junction had 12 bases not matched to a gene; V was cut back by 5 bases and J by 4 bases. This CDR3 has 17 amino acids. Germline V CDR1 and CDR2: SGHVS, FNYEAQ. CDR3 loop: CASSPRLPGQGYNEQFF. The CDR3 nucleotides read TGTGCCAGCAGCCCGCGGCTTCCGGGACAGGGATACAATGAGCAGTTCTTC.

V and J are TRBV7-2 and TRBJ1-1, with D possibly being TRBD1 (6 bases). Trimming removed 4 bases at V and 5 bases at J, with 14 bases between. Germline CDR1 reads SGHTA; CDR2 reads FQGNSA. This CDR3 is 14 amino acids long. The CDR3 here is CASSWSTGTTEAFF. For the CDR3, the DNA is TGTGCCAGCAGCTGGAGTACCGGGACAACTGAAGCTTTCTTT.

This clone appeared a single time. The V gene is TRBV19, the J gene TRBJ1-6; 11 bases are a match to TRBD1. Germline loops: CDR1 LNHDA, CDR2 SQIVND (reference sequence). The V and J ends lost 5 bases and 8 bases, in that order; junction bases with no gene match: 2. This CDR3 spans 14 amino acids. In DNA form, the CDR3 reads TGTGCCAGTAGTCCGGACAGGGGGCATTCACCCCTCCACTTT. This gives the protein CASSPDRGHSPLHF.

The rearrangement links TRBV5-1 to TRBJ1-3; weak D call: TRBD1 (5 bases). Germline V lookup: CDR1 SGHRS, CDR2 YFSETQ. The V gene lost 4 bases and the J gene lost 3 bases, with 8 bases spanning the gap. The length of the CDR3 is 13 residues. The CDR3 DNA reads as TGCGCCAGCAGCGGTACAGGTGGAAACACCATATATTTT. As protein: CASSGTGGNTIYF.

The J gene is TRBJ2-7, the V gene TRBV18; 11 bases are shared with TRBD1. The CDR3 runs 15 residues. V lost 3 bases and J lost 1; bases outside the gene matches: 2. The germline V gene has CDR1 KGHSH and CDR2 LQKENI. CDR3 residues: CASSPGTGGSYEQYF. The DNA for the CDR3 is TGTGCCAGCTCACCGGGGACAGGGGGATCCTACGAGCAGTACTTC.

Concerning this clone itself: The sample has other DNA sequences that encode this CDR3 too. The chain has TRBV5-1 and TRBJ1-2; 7 positions agree with TRBD1. The trim removed 4 bases at V and 4 bases at J, leaving 4 bases unmatched. This CDR3 comprises 13 residues. Germline loops: CDR1 SGHRS, CDR2 YFSETQ. CDR3 residues: CASSLPGGYGYTF. In DNA, the CDR3 is TGCGCCAGCAGCCTCCCAGGGGGCTATGGCTACACCTTC.

The chain carries TRBV5-1 and TRBJ1-2; D might be TRBD1 (5 bases). Germline V CDR1 and CDR2: SGHRS, YFSETQ. The ends were cut back, 0 bases at V and 6 bases at J, with 9 bases in the middle. This CDR3 is 13 amino acids long. CDR3 residues: CASSLDWGDGYTF. CDR3 DNA sequence: TGCGCCAGCAGCTTGGACTGGGGGGATGGCTACACCTTC. Drawing the rest from reference TRBV5-1 and TRBJ1-2, the complete variable domain is KAGVTQTPRYLIKTRGQQVTLSCSPISGHRSVSWYQQTPGQGLQFLFEYFSETQRNKGNFPGRFSGRQFSNSRSEMNVSTLELGDSALYLCASSLDWGDGYTFGSGTRLTVV.

The CDR3 DNA reads TGTGCCAGCAGCACAACAGGGCCGGCTGAAGCTTTCTTT. This sequence encodes CASSTTGPAEAFF. The chain combines TRBV3-1 (or the pseudogene TRBV3-2) with TRBJ1-1; D may be TRBD1 (6 bases). Looked up from germline, CDR1 is LGHDT and CDR2 is YNNKEL (reference sequence). Trimming took off 5 bases at V and 6 bases at J, with 13 bases between the two ends. This CDR3 contains 13 residues.